Listed below are T cell receptor beta chains from one sample, sequenced in a study of cytomegalovirus exposure and HLA in healthy donors. The protocol was immunoSEQ multiplex PCR, while the TCRdb copy is restricted to in-frame clones and leaves out a portion. This table holds some 150,000 clones, approximately 74% found once. Sample: PBMCs. The receptor set was obtained from a man between 18 and 29 years old in good health and CMV-seropositive. Both conserved end residues are part of each CDR3. Each record gives: V gene, J gene, CDR3 protein.

v_call: TRBV28
j_call: TRBJ1-1
cdr3_aa: CASSLILNTKAFF

v_call: TRBV27
j_call: TRBJ2-3
cdr3_aa: CASSSNNRFLTDTQYF

v_call: TRBV4-3
j_call: TRBJ2-6
cdr3_aa: CASSLGTSTSSGANVLTF

v_call: TRBV15
j_call: TRBJ2-1
cdr3_aa: CATSRKTVGGEQFF

v_call: TRBV9
j_call: TRBJ2-5
cdr3_aa: CASSVGQREYQETQYF

v_call: TRBV9
j_call: TRBJ2-2
cdr3_aa: CASRRQGGPTAGELFF

v_call: TRBV18
j_call: TRBJ2-1
cdr3_aa: CASSPPGTGGNEQFF

v_call: TRBV4-3
j_call: TRBJ2-7
cdr3_aa: CASSQWSAGTPSYEQYF

v_call: TRBV11-3
j_call: TRBJ2-7
cdr3_aa: CASSLTSGTSYEQYF

v_call: TRBV7-2
j_call: TRBJ2-7
cdr3_aa: CASSLVAKNYEQYF

v_call: TRBV6-1
j_call: TRBJ1-2
cdr3_aa: CASSEQQGDYGYTF

v_call: TRBV15
j_call: TRBJ1-6
cdr3_aa: CATSRKPTKENSPLHF

v_call: TRBV5-1
j_call: TRBJ1-1
cdr3_aa: CASSSGQGNTEAFF

v_call: TRBV6-5
j_call: TRBJ2-5
cdr3_aa: CASSRGVRETQYF

v_call: TRBV6-5
j_call: TRBJ1-1
cdr3_aa: CASSSEGGRRYTEAFF

v_call: TRBV5-6
j_call: TRBJ2-1
cdr3_aa: CASSLAGPAGNEQFF

v_call: TRBV4-3
j_call: TRBJ1-4
cdr3_aa: CASSQAGRENEKLFF

v_call: TRBV5-1
j_call: TRBJ2-1
cdr3_aa: CASSPGTSGGANNEQFF

v_call: TRBV30
j_call: TRBJ2-1
cdr3_aa: CASGTSSEQFF

v_call: TRBV27
j_call: TRBJ2-7
cdr3_aa: CASSSVRDILTRQYF

v_call: TRBV28
j_call: TRBJ1-3
cdr3_aa: CASSLGLHSGNTIYF

v_call: TRBV7-8
j_call: TRBJ2-5
cdr3_aa: CASSRGTGVSETQYF